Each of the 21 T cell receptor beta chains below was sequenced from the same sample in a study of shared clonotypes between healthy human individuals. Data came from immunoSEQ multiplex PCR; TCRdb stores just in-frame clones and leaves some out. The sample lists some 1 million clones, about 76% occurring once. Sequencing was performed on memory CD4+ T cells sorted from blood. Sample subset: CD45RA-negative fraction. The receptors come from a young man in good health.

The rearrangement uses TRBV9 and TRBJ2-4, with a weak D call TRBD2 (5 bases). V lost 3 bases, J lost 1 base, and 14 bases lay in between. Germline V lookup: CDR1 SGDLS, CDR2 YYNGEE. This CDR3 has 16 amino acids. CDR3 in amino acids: CASSATAGGAKNIQYF. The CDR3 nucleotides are TGTGCCAGCAGCGCGACCGCCGGCGGGGCCAAAAACATTCAGTACTTC.

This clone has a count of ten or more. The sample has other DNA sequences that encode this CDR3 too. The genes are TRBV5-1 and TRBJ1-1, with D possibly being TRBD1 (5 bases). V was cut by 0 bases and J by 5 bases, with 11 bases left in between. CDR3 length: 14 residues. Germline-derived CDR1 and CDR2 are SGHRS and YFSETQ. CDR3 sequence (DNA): TGCGCCAGCAGCTTGGCGGGGGGAGGAACTGAAGCTTTCTTT. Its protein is CASSLAGGGTEAFF.

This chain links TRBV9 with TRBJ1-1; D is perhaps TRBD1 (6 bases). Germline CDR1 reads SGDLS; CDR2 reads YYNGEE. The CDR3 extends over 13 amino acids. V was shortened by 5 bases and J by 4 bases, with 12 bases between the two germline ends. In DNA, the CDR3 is TGTGCCAGCAGTAGAACAGGGATCACTGAAGCTTTCTTT. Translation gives CASSRTGITEAFF.

The CDR3, as DNA: TGTGCCAGCAGCCCTGGACAGGGAGGCACTGAAGCTTTCTTT. It specifies CASSPGQGGTEAFF. The chain carries TRBV5-5 and TRBJ1-1; 8 nucleotides agree with TRBD1. In germline, CDR1 is SGHKS, CDR2 YYEKEE (reference sequence). CDR3 length equals 14 residues. V shed 4 bases, J shed 4 bases, and the junction held 6 bases outside the gene matches.

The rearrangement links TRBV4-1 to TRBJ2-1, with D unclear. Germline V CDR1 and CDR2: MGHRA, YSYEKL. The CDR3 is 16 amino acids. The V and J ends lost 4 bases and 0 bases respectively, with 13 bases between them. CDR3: CASSRDPYSSYNEQFF. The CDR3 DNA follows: TGCGCCAGCAGCCGAGATCCTTATAGCTCCTACAATGAGCAGTTCTTC.

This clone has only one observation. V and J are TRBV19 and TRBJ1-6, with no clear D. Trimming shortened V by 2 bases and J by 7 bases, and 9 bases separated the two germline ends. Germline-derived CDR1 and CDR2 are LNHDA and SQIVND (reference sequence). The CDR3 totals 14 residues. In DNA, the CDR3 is TGTGCCAGTAGTATAAAAGGGTCCAATTCACCCCTCCACTTT. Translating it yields CASSIKGSNSPLHF.

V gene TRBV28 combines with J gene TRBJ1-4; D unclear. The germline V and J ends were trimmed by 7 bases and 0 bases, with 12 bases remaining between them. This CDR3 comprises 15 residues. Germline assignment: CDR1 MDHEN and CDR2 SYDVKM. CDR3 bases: TGTGCCAGCACCTTAACCCCATCAACTAATGAAAAACTGTTTTTT. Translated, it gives CASTLTPSTNEKLFF. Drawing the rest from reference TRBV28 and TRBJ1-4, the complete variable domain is DVKVTQSSRYLVKRTGEKVFLECVQDMDHENMFWYRQDPGLGLRLIYFSYDVKMKEKGDIPEGYSVSREKKERFSLILESASTNQTSMYLCASTLTPSTNEKLFFGSGTQLSVL.

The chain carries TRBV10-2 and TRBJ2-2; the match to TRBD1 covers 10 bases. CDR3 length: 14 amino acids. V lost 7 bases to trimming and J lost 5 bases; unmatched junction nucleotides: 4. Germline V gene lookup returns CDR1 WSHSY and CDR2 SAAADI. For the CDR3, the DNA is TGCGCCAGCATGGGGACAGGGGTAACCGGGGAGCTGTTTTTT. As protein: CASMGTGVTGELFF.

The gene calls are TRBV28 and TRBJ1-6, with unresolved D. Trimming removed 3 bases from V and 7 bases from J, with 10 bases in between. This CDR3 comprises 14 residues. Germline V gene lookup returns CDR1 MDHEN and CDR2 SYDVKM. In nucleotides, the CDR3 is TGTGCCAGCAGTTTCCAACTGGGGAATTCACCCCTCCACTTT. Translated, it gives CASSFQLGNSPLHF.

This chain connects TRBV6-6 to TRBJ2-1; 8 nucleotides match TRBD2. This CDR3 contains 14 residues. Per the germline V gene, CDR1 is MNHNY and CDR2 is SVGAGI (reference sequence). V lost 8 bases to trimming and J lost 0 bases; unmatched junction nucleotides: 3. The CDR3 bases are TGTGCCAGCCGAAGCGGGAGCTCCTACAATGAGCAGTTCTTC. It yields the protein CASRSGSSYNEQFF.

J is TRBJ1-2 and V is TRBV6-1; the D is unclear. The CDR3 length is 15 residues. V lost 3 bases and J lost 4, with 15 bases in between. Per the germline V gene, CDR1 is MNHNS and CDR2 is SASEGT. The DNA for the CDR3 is TGTGCCAGCAGTGAGGCCCCGAGCAGCGTCTATGGCTACACCTTC. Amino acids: CASSEAPSSVYGYTF.

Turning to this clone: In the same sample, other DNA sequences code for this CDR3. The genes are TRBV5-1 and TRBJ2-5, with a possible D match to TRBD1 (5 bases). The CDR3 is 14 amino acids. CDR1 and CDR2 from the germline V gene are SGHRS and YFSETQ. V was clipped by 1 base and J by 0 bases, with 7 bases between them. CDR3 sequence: CASSLQGYQETQYF. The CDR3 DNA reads TGCGCCAGCAGCTTGCAGGGTTACCAAGAGACCCAGTACTTC. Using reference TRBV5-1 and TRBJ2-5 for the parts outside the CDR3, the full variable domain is KAGVTQTPRYLIKTRGQQVTLSCSPISGHRSVSWYQQTPGQGLQFLFEYFSETQRNKGNFPGRFSGRQFSNSRSEMNVSTLELGDSALYLCASSLQGYQETQYFGPGTRLLVL.

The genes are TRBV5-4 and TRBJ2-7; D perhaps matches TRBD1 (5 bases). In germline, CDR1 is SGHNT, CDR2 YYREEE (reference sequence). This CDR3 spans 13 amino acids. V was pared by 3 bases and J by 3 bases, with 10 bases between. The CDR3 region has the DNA TGTGCCAGCAGCTCGCCCGACAGCTACGAGCAGTACTTC. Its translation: CASSSPDSYEQYF. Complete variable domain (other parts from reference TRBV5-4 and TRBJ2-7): ETGVTQSPTHLIKTRGQQVTLRCSSQSGHNTVSWYQQALGQGPQFIFQYYREEENGRGNFPPRFSGLQFPNYSSELNVNALELDDSALYLCASSSPDSYEQYFGPGTRLTVT.

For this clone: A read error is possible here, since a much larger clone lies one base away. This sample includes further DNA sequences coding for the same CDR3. The CDR3 spells CASSSGYEQYF. The CDR3 bases are TGTGCCAGCAGTTCCGGCTACGAGCAGTACTTC. This sequence joins TRBV27 and TRBJ2-7; D unresolved. CDR1 is MNHEY, CDR2 SMNVEV, per germline (reference sequence). The CDR3 extends over 11 amino acids. V lost 4 bases to trimming and J lost 3 bases, with 4 bases between them.

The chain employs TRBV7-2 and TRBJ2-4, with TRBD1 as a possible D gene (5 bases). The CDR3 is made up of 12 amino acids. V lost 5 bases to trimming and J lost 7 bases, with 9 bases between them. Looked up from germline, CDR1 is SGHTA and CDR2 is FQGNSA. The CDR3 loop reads CASSIAGNIQYF. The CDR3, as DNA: TGTGCCAGCAGCATCGCAGGGAACATTCAGTACTTC.

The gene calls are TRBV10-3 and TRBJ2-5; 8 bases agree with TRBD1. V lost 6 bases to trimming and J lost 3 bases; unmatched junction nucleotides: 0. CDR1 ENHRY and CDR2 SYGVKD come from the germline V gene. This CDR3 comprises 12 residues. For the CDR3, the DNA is TGTGCCATCAGGGGACAGGAAGAGACCCAGTACTTC. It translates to CAIRGQEETQYF.

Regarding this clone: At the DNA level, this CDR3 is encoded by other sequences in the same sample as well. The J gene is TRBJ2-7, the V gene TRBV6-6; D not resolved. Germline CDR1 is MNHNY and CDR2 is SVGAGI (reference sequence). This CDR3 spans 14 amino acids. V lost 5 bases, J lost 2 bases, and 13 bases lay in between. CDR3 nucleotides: TGTGCCAGCAGTCCCTGGACGGATACCTACGAGCAGTACTTC. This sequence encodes CASSPWTDTYEQYF.

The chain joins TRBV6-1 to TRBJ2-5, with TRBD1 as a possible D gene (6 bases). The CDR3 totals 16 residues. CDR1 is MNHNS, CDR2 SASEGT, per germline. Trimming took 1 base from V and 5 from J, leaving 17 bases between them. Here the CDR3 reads CASSEEGRGRHETQYF. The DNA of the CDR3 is TGTGCCAGCAGTGAAGAGGGCAGGGGAAGGCACGAGACCCAGTACTTC.

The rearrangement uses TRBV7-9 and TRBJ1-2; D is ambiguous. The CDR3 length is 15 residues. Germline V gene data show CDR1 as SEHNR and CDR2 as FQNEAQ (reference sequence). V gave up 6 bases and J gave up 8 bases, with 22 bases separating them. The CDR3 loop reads CASSYPRLKPSGYTF. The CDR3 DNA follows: TGTGCCAGCAGTTACCCCAGGTTAAAACCCTCCGGCTACACCTTC.

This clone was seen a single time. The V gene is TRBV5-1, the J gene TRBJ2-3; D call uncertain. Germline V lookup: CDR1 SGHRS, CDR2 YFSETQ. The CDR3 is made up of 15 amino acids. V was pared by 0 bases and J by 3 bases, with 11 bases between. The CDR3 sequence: CASSLVSLGTDTQYF. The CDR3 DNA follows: TGCGCCAGCAGCTTGGTCTCGTTGGGGACAGATACGCAGTATTTT. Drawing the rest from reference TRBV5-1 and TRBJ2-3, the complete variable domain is KAGVTQTPRYLIKTRGQQVTLSCSPISGHRSVSWYQQTPGQGLQFLFEYFSETQRNKGNFPGRFSGRQFSNSRSEMNVSTLELGDSALYLCASSLVSLGTDTQYFGPGTRLTVL.

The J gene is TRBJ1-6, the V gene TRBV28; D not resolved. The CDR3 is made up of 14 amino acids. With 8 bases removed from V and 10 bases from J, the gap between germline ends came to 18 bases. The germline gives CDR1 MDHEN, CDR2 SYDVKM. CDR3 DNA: TGTGCCAGCGTACCTAGGCCCCCAACCTCACCCCTCCACTTT. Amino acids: CASVPRPPTSPLHF.